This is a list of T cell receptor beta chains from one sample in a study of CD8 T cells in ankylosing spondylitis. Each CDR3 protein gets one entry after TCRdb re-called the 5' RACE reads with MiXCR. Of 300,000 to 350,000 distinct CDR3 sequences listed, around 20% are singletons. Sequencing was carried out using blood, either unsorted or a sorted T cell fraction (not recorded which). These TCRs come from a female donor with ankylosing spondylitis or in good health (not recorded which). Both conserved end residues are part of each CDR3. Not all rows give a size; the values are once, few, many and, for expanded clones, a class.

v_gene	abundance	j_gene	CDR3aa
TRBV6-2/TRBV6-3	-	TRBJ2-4	CASSYGPGQGLAKNIQYF
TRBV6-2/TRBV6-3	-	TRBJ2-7	CASRGTGIYEQYF
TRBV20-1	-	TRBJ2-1	CSARRGSGLSYNEQFF
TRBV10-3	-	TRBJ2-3	CAISEEAGGTTSTDTQYF
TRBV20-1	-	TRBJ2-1	CSASGLADPYNEQFF
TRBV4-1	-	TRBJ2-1	CASSQDPGLAGVNEQFF
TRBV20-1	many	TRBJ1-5	CSASPQGMVNQPQHF
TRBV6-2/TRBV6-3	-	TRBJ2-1	CASSETGSGYNEQFF
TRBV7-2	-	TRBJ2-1	CASSWTSAGGRKEQFF
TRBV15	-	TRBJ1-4	CATSRDVTEKLFF
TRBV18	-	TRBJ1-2	CASSPAPDRGKGYTF